The TCR beta chain under discussion was sequenced for a study of graft-versus-host responses after intestinal transplantation. Background on the study: Recipients received multivisceral, liver-intestinal, or isolated intestinal transplants. Every recipient had anti-thymocyte globulin induction and about three years of tacrolimus plus steroids.

The study, taken as a whole, reports: Peak levels of circulating GvH clones tracked with early post-transplant HvG declines. Ileal or blood samples showed some GvH clones first, and such clones were also found in recipient marrow.

Note on this clone: Antigen: not known.

The V end lost 3 bases, the J end lost 8 bases, and 16 bases lay between the germline ends. The CDR3 is 15 amino acids. Germline lookup yields CDR1 MDHEN and CDR2 SYDVKM. Profiling relied on immunoSEQ multiplex PCR, and the TCRdb table lists in-frame clones only, not all of them. The sample contains 30,000 to 35,000 clones, about 80% of which appear only once. This receptor was identified in a human donor who received an intestinal transplant. Here the sequenced sample was unstimulated CD8+ T cells sorted from spleen or lymph node cells, taken before intestinal transplant. This sequence joins TRBV28 and TRBJ1-4; D is perhaps TRBD1 (5 bases). This chain's CDR3 is CASSFARDLWEKLFF. The CDR3 DNA reads TGTGCCAGCAGTTTCGCCCGGGACTTGTGGGAAAAACTGTTTTTT.